Listed below are T cell receptor beta chains from one sample, sequenced in a study of CD8+ T cells in alopecia areata. This table comes from immunoSEQ multiplex PCR, and its TCRdb copy is limited to in-frame clones, with some not included. The sample records around 130,000 clones, about 57% being singletons. This specimen was CD4+ T cells sorted from blood, taken at week 0. All receptors come from a human donor with alopecia areata. The CDR3 runs from the conserved cysteine through the conserved F or W. D genes are given only for firm matches. Clone sizes are given selectively: once, few, many, or a class where the clone is expanded.

>-|TRBV6-6|TRBJ2-5|TRBD2
CASSYGGRALETQYF
TGTGCCAGCAGTTACGGCGGGAGGGCCTTAGAGACCCAGTACTTC
>-|TRBV18|TRBJ2-3|-
CASSPGLADTQYF
TGTGCCAGCTCACCAGGATTGGCAGATACGCAGTATTTT
>-|TRBV4-3|TRBJ2-5|TRBD2
CASSPSIRRRGGRGETQYF
TGCGCCAGCAGCCCCTCGATACGGCGGCGGGGGGGCCGGGGAGAGACCCAGTACTTC
>few|TRBV7-2|TRBJ2-3|-
CASSLGARVTDTQYF
TGTGCCAGCAGCTTAGGGGCCCGGGTCACAGATACGCAGTATTTT
>-|TRBV5-1|TRBJ2-3|TRBD1
CASSGGQSTDTQYF
TGCGCCAGCAGCGGGGGACAGAGCACAGATACGCAGTATTTT
>-|TRBV9|TRBJ2-1|-
CASSVADTRSSYNEQFF
TGTGCCAGCAGCGTAGCGGACACACGGAGCTCCTACAATGAGCAGTTCTTC
>-|TRBV7-6|TRBJ2-1|-
CASSPFNVGEQFF
TGTGCCAGCAGCCCCTTTAATGTAGGTGAGCAGTTCTTC
>few|TRBV27|TRBJ1-1|-
CASTPGRQTPNTEAFF
TGTGCCAGCACCCCAGGGCGCCAGACACCGAACACTGAAGCTTTCTTT
>-|TRBV27|TRBJ2-7|TRBD2
CASSLSGGYEQYF
TGTGCCAGCAGCCTGAGCGGGGGATACGAGCAGTACTTC
>once|TRBV9|TRBJ2-3|-
CASSSSLTDTQYF
TGTGCCAGCTCGTCCTCTCTCACAGATACGCAGTATTTT
>-|TRBV13|TRBJ2-7|TRBD1
CASSFEKDRGPTYEQYF
TGTGCCAGCAGCTTCGAAAAGGACAGGGGACCAACCTACGAGCAGTACTTC
>-|TRBV27|TRBJ2-7|-
CASSLQSHSYEQYF
TGTGCCAGCAGTTTACAGAGCCATTCCTACGAGCAGTACTTC
>-|TRBV5-4|TRBJ2-3|-
CASSSGTGRTDTQYF
TGTGCCAGCAGCTCCGGGACTGGTCGCACAGATACGCAGTATTTT
>-|TRBV5-6|TRBJ2-2|TRBD1
CASSSRTGRLGLFF
TGTGCCAGCAGCTCCCGGACAGGGCGATTGGGCCTGTTTTTT
>-|TRBV19|TRBJ2-7|-
CASKSREGPVIEDEQYF
TGTGCCAGTAAAAGTAGGGAAGGCCCGGTGATAGAGGACGAGCAGTACTTC
>-|TRBV2|TRBJ2-7|TRBD2
CASRRLAGVRDEQYF
TGTGCCAGCAGACGACTAGCGGGGGTTCGAGACGAGCAGTACTTC
>few|TRBV16|TRBJ1-1|TRBD1
CASSPTRQGGTEAFF
TGTGCCAGCAGCCCCACCCGACAGGGAGGCACTGAAGCTTTCTTT
>once|TRBV6-5|TRBJ1-1|TRBD1
CASSSGTALEAFF
TGTGCCAGCAGCTCTGGGACAGCCTTAGAAGCTTTCTTT
>few|TRBV27|TRBJ2-1|TRBD1
CASSWDRDDNEQFF
TGTGCCAGCAGTTGGGACAGGGATGACAATGAGCAGTTCTTC
>-|TRBV6-6|TRBJ2-2|-
CASSPPAAGELFF
TGTGCCAGCAGCCCCCCAGCGGCCGGGGAGCTGTTTTTT
>-|TRBV5-6|TRBJ2-7|TRBD1
CASSFGQGSPLPREQYF
TGTGCCAGCAGCTTCGGACAGGGATCTCCTCTCCCTCGGGAGCAGTACTTC
>-|TRBV10-3|TRBJ1-1|-
CAISESGGTEAFF
TGTGCCATCAGTGAGTCGGGGGGCACTGAAGCTTTCTTT
>-|TRBV18|TRBJ2-3|-
CASSPNRAGSTDTQYF
TGTGCCAGCTCACCTAACAGGGCGGGGAGCACAGATACGCAGTATTTT
>few|TRBV2|TRBJ2-1|-
CASRQSTTTYNEQFF
TGTGCCAGCAGGCAATCGACAACCACCTACAATGAGCAGTTCTTC
>few|TRBV4-3|TRBJ1-2|-
CASSQDSRNGYTF
TGCGCCAGCAGCCAAGATTCCCGGAATGGCTACACCTTC
>-|TRBV10-3|TRBJ1-2|-
CAISESGSAGTYTF
TGTGCCATCAGTGAGTCGGGGTCAGCGGGAACCTACACCTTC
>-|TRBV7-9|TRBJ1-4|-
CASSQSVRSRGEKLFF
TGTGCCAGCAGCCAGTCCGTCAGGTCCCGTGGGGAAAAACTGTTTTTT
>-|TRBV5-1|TRBJ2-3|-
CASSFRVPDTQYF
TGCGCCAGCAGCTTTCGTGTCCCAGATACGCAGTATTTT
>-|TRBV14|TRBJ2-1|-
CASSLSGVVSFF
TGTGCCAGCAGCCTCTCCGGTGTTGTTTCGTTCTTC
>-|TRBV19|TRBJ1-2|TRBD1
CASSIAGGYGYTF
TGTGCCAGTAGTATTGCAGGGGGCTATGGCTACACCTTC
>-|TRBV15|TRBJ1-1|-
CATSRVGTTNTEAFF
TGTGCCACCAGCAGAGTAGGGACAACGAACACTGAAGCTTTCTTT
>-|TRBV10-3|TRBJ2-7|TRBD2
CAIKLAGEVYEQYF
TGTGCCATCAAATTAGCGGGAGAGGTATACGAGCAGTACTTC
>-|TRBV27|TRBJ1-1|-
CASRSGPFTEAFF
TGTGCCAGCAGGTCGGGACCGTTCACTGAAGCTTTCTTT
>few|TRBV9|TRBJ2-1|-
CASSYGPDYNEQFF
TGTGCCAGCAGCTATGGACCTGATTACAATGAGCAGTTCTTC
>-|TRBV6-6|TRBJ1-5|-
CASSLDASGDQPQHF
TGTGCCAGCAGCCTTGACGCCTCGGGGGATCAGCCCCAGCATTTT
>-|TRBV9|TRBJ2-1|TRBD2
CASSVAASGSNEQFF
TGTGCCAGCAGCGTAGCGGCTAGCGGGTCTAATGAGCAGTTCTTC